This TCR beta chain was identified in a study of blood T cell repertoires in COVID-19. Study-level background: From the United States, Italy and Spain came samples of acute and convalescent COVID-19. T cells, B-cell-depleted T cells, or PBMCs provided the cDNA or gDNA that served as material.

With respect to this clone: Other nucleotide sequences from this sample produce the same CDR3.

CDR1 MGHDK and CDR2 SYGVNS come from the germline V gene. The V end was cut by 1 base, the J end by 1 base, with 7 bases between. This CDR3 comprises 14 residues. Per the study methods: It was from reference gene primer amplification that nucleated cell counts were estimated. The repertoire was sequenced with immunoSEQ multiplex PCR; TCRdb's copy has only in-frame clones and lacks some. That table is the source of V, J and clone size, and D and trimming were worked out from the DNA. Of approximately 44,000 clones listed, around four fifths are singletons. The sequenced sample was peripheral blood. The receptor was isolated from a human donor in a cohort sampled during active COVID-19. The chain carries TRBV25-1 and TRBJ1-2; the D is unclear. The CDR3 loop reads CASSESGDNYGYTF. For the CDR3, the DNA is TGTGCCAGCAGTGAATCCGGGGATAACTATGGCTACACCTTC.